This is a list of T cell receptor beta chains from one sample in a study of identical twins. One entry per CDR3 protein, called by TCRdb with MiXCR from the 5' RACE reads. The table shows some 190,000 distinct CDR3 sequences, with about a sixth occurring only once. Separately, the same data were catalogued under a study of T cells expressing NK-cell markers.

Sequencing was done on a sample of CD8+ T cells sorted from blood. These TCRs come from a woman under 30 in good health. Both conserved end residues are part of each CDR3. The order of the fields is D gene, clone size, V gene, J gene, CDR3 DNA, CDR3 protein. A D gene is named only where the DNA matches it firmly. Not every row has a clone size; where given, it reads once, few, many or a size class.

>-|-|TRBV7-9|TRBJ2-6
TGTGCCAGCAGCGACACAACTGGGGCCAACGTCCTGACTTTC
CASSDTTGANVLTF
>-|-|TRBV29-1|TRBJ2-7
TGCAGCGTTGATTTCGGCAGGGCCTACGAGCAGTACTTC
CSVDFGRAYEQYF
>-|-|TRBV7-9|TRBJ2-5
TGTGCCAGCAGCCCCGACCGTTACCAGGGGGAGGGGGAGACCCAGTACTTC
CASSPDRYQGEGETQYF
>TRBD2|-|TRBV4-3|TRBJ2-3
TGCGCCAGCAGCCAAGAGGTAGCGGGAGCCACAGATACGCAGTATTTT
CASSQEVAGATDTQYF
>TRBD2|many|TRBV5-1|TRBJ2-1
TGCGCCAGCAGCTTGGAACTAGCGGTGGGGGATGAGCAGTTCTTC
CASSLELAVGDEQFF
>-|few|TRBV12-3/TRBV12-4|TRBJ2-2
TGTGCCAGCAGTTTGATTAGGTCGGGATCCGGGGAGCTGTTTTTT
CASSLIRSGSGELFF
>-|once|TRBV6-5|TRBJ2-7
TGTGCCAGCAGTTACGGGACCGTCGGGTACGAGCAGTACTTC
CASSYGTVGYEQYF
>TRBD1|-|TRBV5-1|TRBJ1-1
TGCGCCAGCAGCTTGGAGTCAGGGGGAGTTTGGAACACTGAAGCTTTCTTT
CASSLESGGVWNTEAFF
>-|few|TRBV27|TRBJ2-3
TGTGCCAGCAGTGGCCTAGCGCTACCCACAGATACGCAGTATTTT
CASSGLALPTDTQYF
>TRBD1|-|TRBV2|TRBJ2-1
TGTGCCAGGACCGGACAGGGCTACAATGAGCAGTTCTTC
CARTGQGYNEQFF
>TRBD2|-|TRBV7-2|TRBJ2-2
TGTGCCAGCAGCTTAGGGCTAGCGGGACCCAGTCTAAACACCGGGGAGCTGTTTTTT
CASSLGLAGPSLNTGELFF